These 20 T cell receptor beta chains originate from one sample sequenced in a study of CD8 T cells in ankylosing spondylitis. TCRdb redid the calling of the 5' RACE reads with MiXCR, one entry per CDR3 protein. The table lists under 250,000 distinct CDR3 sequences, 30% to 40% of them singletons, with approximately 4% in the top ten. Material: blood, either unsorted or a sorted T cell fraction (not recorded which). The source of these receptors is a male donor with ankylosing spondylitis or in good health (not recorded which).

The chain recombines TRBV5-1 with TRBJ1-1; maybe TRBD1 (6 bases). The CDR3 runs 13 residues. V lost 6 bases, J lost 1 base, and 10 bases lay in between. In germline, CDR1 is SGHRS, CDR2 YFSETQ. Here the CDR3 DNA reads TGCGCCAGCAAGAAGGGGGAGAACACTGAAGCTTTCTTT. Its translation: CASKKGENTEAFF.

The chain carries TRBV20-1 and TRBJ2-5; TRBD2 matches 7 bases. Germline values: CDR1 DFQATT, CDR2 SNEGSKA (reference sequence). The V gene end was trimmed by 5 bases and the J gene end by 1 base; junction bases not matched to a gene: 10. This CDR3 is built from 15 residues. In nucleotides, the CDR3 is TGCAGTGCTCCGCCGGGGAGGGGTCGCCAAGAGACCCAGTACTTC. Protein product: CSAPPGRGRQETQYF.

This clonotype was picked up one time. The chain carries TRBV12-3 or TRBV12-4 and TRBJ2-1; D remains unclear. The CDR3 extends over 14 amino acids. Trimming removed 5 bases at V and 12 bases at J, with 20 bases between. CDR3 DNA: TGTGCCAGCAGTGGTAATTATGAGGCCGCCAGGCAGTTCTTC. It codes for CASSGNYEAARQFF.

The count of this clonotype is one. This chain links TRBV7-6 with TRBJ2-3; D not resolved. The germline gives CDR1 SGHVS, CDR2 FNYEAQ. This CDR3 has 14 residues. With 0 bases removed from V and 2 bases from J, the gap between germline ends came to 6 bases. CDR3 DNA sequence: TGTGCCAGCAGCTTAGCAGCGTACACAGATACGCAGTATTTT. Its protein is CASSLAAYTDTQYF.

V usage is TRBV7-3 and J usage is TRBJ2-7; 14 bases map to TRBD2. The CDR3 is 17 residues long. Germline V gene data show CDR1 as SGHTA and CDR2 as FQGTGA. V lost 2 bases, J lost 4 bases, and 7 bases stayed unmatched. This CDR3 reads CASSLLTSGGAGYEQYF. In DNA form, the CDR3 reads TGTGCCAGCAGCTTATTGACTAGCGGGGGGGCCGGGTACGAGCAGTACTTC.

This clonotype was found a few times. The V and J genes are TRBV5-5 and TRBJ2-1, with D possibly TRBD1 on 6 matching bases. V was clipped by 1 base and J by 14 bases, with 13 bases between them. The length of the CDR3 is 12 residues. CDR1 and CDR2 from the germline V gene are SGHKS and YYEKEE (reference sequence). CDR3 region: CASSLQGLMEFF. CDR3 in DNA: TGTGCCAGCAGCTTGCAGGGGTTGATGGAGTTCTTC.

V is TRBV6-1 and J is TRBJ2-1; possible D gene TRBD1, 5 bases. The ends were cut back, 3 bases at V and 4 bases at J, with 16 bases in the middle. Per the germline V gene, CDR1 is MNHNS and CDR2 is SASEGT. This CDR3 comprises 16 residues. This CDR3 is CASSDVLRAGYNEQFF. DNA for the CDR3: TGTGCCAGCAGTGATGTACTCAGGGCAGGTTACAATGAGCAGTTCTTC.

This clonotype was observed a single time. In DNA, the CDR3 is TGCAGTGCCATCAGGTCCGGACAAAGAGAGACCGGGGAGCTGTTTTTT. Its protein product is CSAIRSGQRETGELFF. This chain uses TRBV20-1 with TRBJ2-2, with D perhaps TRBD1 (5 bases). Trimming removed 6 bases at V and 5 bases at J, with 22 bases between. The V gene's germline CDR1 is DFQATT and CDR2 SNEGSKA (reference sequence). The CDR3 is 16 amino acids.

The gene calls are TRBV7-9 and TRBJ2-5, with D possibly TRBD2 on 5 matching bases. This CDR3 has 15 amino acids. V was cut by 5 bases and J by 4 bases, with 17 bases left in between. The germline V gene encodes CDR1 SEHNR and CDR2 FQNEAQ (reference sequence). CDR3 sequence reads: CASSQRRPRGETQYF. The DNA of the CDR3 is TGTGCCAGCAGCCAACGAAGACCCCGGGGAGAGACCCAGTACTTC.

V usage is TRBV6-1 and J usage is TRBJ2-7; a weak D match, TRBD1 (6 bases). The CDR3 runs 13 residues. V dropped 6 bases and J dropped 4 bases, with 13 bases sitting between them. CDR1 MNHNS and CDR2 SASEGT come from the germline V gene. This chain's CDR3 is CASSSGVRYEQYF. The CDR3 DNA sequence: TGTGCCAGCAGCTCAGGGGTCCGGTACGAGCAGTACTTC.

The J gene is TRBJ1-6, the V gene TRBV7-2; 8 bases map to TRBD1. Trimming at V came to 4 bases and at J to 10 bases, leaving 6 bases not matched to a gene. Germline lookup yields CDR1 SGHTA and CDR2 FQGNSA. CDR3 size: 14 residues. CDR3 in DNA: TGTGCCAGCAGCTACGGACAGGGCAGGTCACCCCTCCACTTT. It translates to CASSYGQGRSPLHF. Together with reference TRBV7-2 and TRBJ1-6, the CDR3 gives the full variable domain: GAGVSQSPSNKVTEKGKDVELRCDPISGHTALYWYRQSLGQGLEFLIYFQGNSAPDKSGLPSDRFSAERTGGSVSTLTIQRTQQEDSAVYLCASSYGQGRSPLHFGNGTRLTVT.

The chain is built from TRBV12-3 or TRBV12-4 and TRBJ2-5, with TRBD1 matching over 10 bases. V lost 6 bases and J lost 5; bases outside the gene matches: 6. The CDR3 length is 14 residues. The CDR3 reads CASSQDRGLETQYF. CDR3 DNA: TGTGCCAGCAGCCAAGACAGGGGGCTGGAGACCCAGTACTTC.

The chain is built from TRBV21-1 and TRBJ2-7; the table's D call, TRBD1, was not checked against the DNA. TRBV21-1 is a pseudogene locus. The CDR3 runs 14 residues. CDR3 DNA: TGTGCCAGCAGCATGGGACAGGACCCGTACGAGCAGTACTTC. Its translation is CASSMGQDPYEQYF.

The rearrangement links TRBV7-9 to TRBJ2-2; D gene ambiguous. Germline values: CDR1 SEHNR, CDR2 FQNEAQ (reference sequence). The CDR3 contains 15 residues. The V end was cut by 4 bases, the J end by 4 bases, with 13 bases between. The CDR3 DNA reads as TGTGCCAGCAGCTCCCGCGGTGCGCCCACCGGGGAGCTGTTTTTT. Translation: CASSSRGAPTGELFF.

This chain connects TRBV20-1 to TRBJ2-4; D unclear. Germline-derived CDR1 and CDR2 are DFQATT and SNEGSKA (reference sequence). The CDR3 contains 13 residues. V gave up 4 bases and J gave up 3 bases, with 10 bases separating them. For the CDR3, the DNA is TGCAGTGCTACGAGGAGACTCAAAAACATTCAGTACTTC. Encoded protein: CSATRRLKNIQYF.

This clonotype has only a few counts. The gene calls are TRBV6-5 and TRBJ2-3; D ambiguous. CDR3 length: 11 amino acids. Looked up from germline, CDR1 is MNHEY and CDR2 is SVGAGI. Trimming took off 6 bases at V and 8 bases at J, with 9 bases between the two ends. The CDR3 here is CASSIARTQYF. CDR3 nucleotide sequence: TGTGCCAGCAGCATAGCCCGTACGCAGTATTTT.

V gene TRBV20-1 combines with J gene TRBJ2-3, with D perhaps assigned TRBD1 or TRBD2 (5 bases each). CDR1 DFQATT and CDR2 SNEGSKA come from the germline V gene (reference sequence). Between the trimmed V and J ends, which lost 5 bases and 2 bases, there was a span of 14 bases. CDR3 length: 14 amino acids. CDR3 nucleotides: TGCAGTGCTGGGGGAGCGAACCCCACAGATACGCAGTATTTT. The encoded protein is CSAGGANPTDTQYF.

V gene TRBV6-1 combines with J gene TRBJ1-1; D may be TRBD1 (5 bases). V was trimmed by 5 bases and J by 3 bases, leaving 13 bases between them. The germline V gene has CDR1 MNHNS and CDR2 SASEGT. The CDR3 is made up of 14 amino acids. The CDR3 loop is CASSRTSRDTEAFF. CDR3 nucleotide sequence: TGTGCCAGCAGTCGGACATCGCGGGACACTGAAGCTTTCTTT.

V usage is TRBV28 and J usage is TRBJ1-2, with 8 bases aligning to TRBD1. The CDR3 loop spans 16 amino acids. Germline CDR1 and CDR2: MDHEN and SYDVKM. The V gene end was trimmed by 5 bases and the J gene end by 3 bases; junction bases not matched to a gene: 11. This CDR3 is CASSPPDRGVDYGYTF. Written as DNA, the CDR3 is TGTGCCAGCAGTCCTCCAGACAGGGGCGTAGACTATGGCTACACCTTC.

V is TRBV20-1 and J is TRBJ2-4; 10 bases fit TRBD2. J lost 3 bases, V lost 5 bases, and 16 bases had no gene match. This CDR3 is 18 amino acids long. Looked up from germline, CDR1 is DFQATT and CDR2 is SNEGSKA (reference sequence). This CDR3 is CSAPDATASGGSKNIQYF. Written as DNA, the CDR3 is TGCAGTGCTCCGGACGCGACAGCTAGCGGGGGAAGCAAAAACATTCAGTACTTC.